This TCR beta chain stems from a study of PD-1 blockade in classical Hodgkin lymphoma. Whole-study findings and limits: Relapsed/refractory patients reportedly had lower baseline diversity than newly diagnosed patients.

Details on this clone: The antigen is unknown.

CDR3 size: 14 residues. From germline, CDR1 is SGHDT and CDR2 YYEEEE. V lost 0 bases and J lost 2; bases outside the gene matches: 2. Every patient had relapsed following autologous stem cell transplantation, and cohorts differed in brentuximab vedotin exposure. The repertoire was sequenced with immunoSEQ multiplex PCR; TCRdb's copy has only in-frame clones and lacks some. The data show over 70,000 clones, approximately 88% seen once. This chain connects TRBV5-6 to TRBJ2-7; 7 nucleotides line up with TRBD1. The sample consisted of peripheral blood mononuclear cells (PBMCs), taken at baseline. This TCR derives from a human donor with classical Hodgkin lymphoma. CDR3 DNA: TGTGCCAGCAGCTTGGGACAGGGACCCTACGAGCAGTACTTC. Translation: CASSLGQGPYEQYF.